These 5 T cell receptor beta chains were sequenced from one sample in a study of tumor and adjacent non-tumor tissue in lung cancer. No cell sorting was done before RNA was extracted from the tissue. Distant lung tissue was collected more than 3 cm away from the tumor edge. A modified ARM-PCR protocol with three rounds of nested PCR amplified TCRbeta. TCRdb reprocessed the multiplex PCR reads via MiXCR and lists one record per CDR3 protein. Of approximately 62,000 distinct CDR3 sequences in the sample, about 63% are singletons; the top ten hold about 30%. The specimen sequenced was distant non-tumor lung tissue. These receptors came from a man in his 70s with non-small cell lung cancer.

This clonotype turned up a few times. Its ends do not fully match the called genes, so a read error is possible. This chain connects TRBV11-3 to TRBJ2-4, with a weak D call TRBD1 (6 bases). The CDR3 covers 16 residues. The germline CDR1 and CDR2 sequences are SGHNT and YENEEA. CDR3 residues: CASSANRASAKNIQYF. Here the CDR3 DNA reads TGCGCCAGCAGCGCGAACAGGGCTTCGGCCAAAAACATTCAGTACTTC.

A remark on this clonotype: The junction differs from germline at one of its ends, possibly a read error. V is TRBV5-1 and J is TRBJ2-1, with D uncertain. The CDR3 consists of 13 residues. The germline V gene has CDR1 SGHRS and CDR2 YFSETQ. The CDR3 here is CARSLAGWNEQFF. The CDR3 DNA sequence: TGCGCCAGGAGCTTGGCTGGTTGGAATGAGCAGTTCTTC.

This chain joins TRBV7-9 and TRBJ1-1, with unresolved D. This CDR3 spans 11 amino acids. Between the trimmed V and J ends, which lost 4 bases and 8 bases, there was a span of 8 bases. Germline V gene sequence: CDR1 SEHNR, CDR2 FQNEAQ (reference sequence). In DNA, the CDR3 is TGTGCCAGCAGCTGGCTTGGGGAAGCTTTCTTT. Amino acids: CASSWLGEAFF.

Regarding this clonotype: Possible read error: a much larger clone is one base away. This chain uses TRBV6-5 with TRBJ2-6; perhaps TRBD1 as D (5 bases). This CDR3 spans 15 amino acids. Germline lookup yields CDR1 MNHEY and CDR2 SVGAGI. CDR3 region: CATVSTASGANILTF. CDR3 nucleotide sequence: TGTGCCACCGTCTCTACCGCGTCTGGGGCCAACATCCTGACTTTC.

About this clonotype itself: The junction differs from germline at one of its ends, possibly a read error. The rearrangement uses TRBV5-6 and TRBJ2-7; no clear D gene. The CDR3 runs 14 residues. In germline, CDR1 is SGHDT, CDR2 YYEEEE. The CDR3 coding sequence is TGTGCCAGCAGTTTGGACGGGTACTCCTACGAGCAGTACTTC. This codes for CASSLDGYSYEQYF.